These 30 T cell receptor beta chains came from one sample sequenced in a study of T cells in Graves' hyperthyroidism and ophthalmopathy. Amplification of TCR beta CDR3 regions was performed using RNA transcripts as template. Researchers ran a first-round RT-PCR on the TCR CDR3 using the HTBI primer set. TCRdb analysed the multiplex PCR reads with MiXCR anew, one entry per CDR3 protein. Here the sample spans approximately 740,000 distinct CDR3 sequences, less than 15% being singletons. The sequenced sample was blood. These TCRs come from a woman in her late teens or twenties with Graves' hyperthyroidism.

This clonotype was seen only a few times. The chain combines TRBV7-2 with TRBJ2-5; 8 bases align to TRBD1. CDR3 length: 16 residues. Losses at the gene ends were 1 base for V and 4 bases for J; bases not matched to a gene: 8. CDR1 and CDR2 from the germline V gene are SGHTA and FQGNSA. The chain's CDR3 is CASSLVGRGLVETQYF. The DNA of the CDR3 is TGTGCCAGCAGCTTAGTGGGCAGGGGGCTAGTAGAGACCCAGTACTTC.

This clonotype was seen ten or more times. V and J are TRBV11-2 and TRBJ1-1, with D possibly TRBD1 on 5 matching bases. V was cut by 2 bases and J by 2 bases, with 18 bases left in between. CDR1 is SGHAT, CDR2 FQNNGV, per germline. The CDR3 sequence is 17 residues long. CDR3 region: CASSLRPFDSVNTEAFF. For the CDR3, the DNA is TGTGCCAGCAGCTTACGGCCCTTCGACAGTGTCAACACTGAAGCTTTCTTT. Using reference TRBV11-2 and TRBJ1-1 for the parts outside the CDR3, the full variable domain is EAGVAQSPRYKIIEKRQSVAFWCNPISGHATLYWYQQILGQGPKLLIQFQNNGVVDDSQLPKDRFSAERLKGVDSTLKIQPAKLEDSAVYLCASSLRPFDSVNTEAFFGQGTRLTVV.

This clonotype was detected many times. The chain employs TRBV20-1 and TRBJ2-7; 7 bases agree with TRBD1. CDR3 length: 12 amino acids. CDR1 and CDR2 (germline): DFQATT, SNEGSKA (reference sequence). CDR3: CSPGQSSYEQYF. CDR3 sequence (DNA): TGCAGCCCGGGACAGAGTTCCTACGAGCAGTACTTC.

Many counts were recorded for this clonotype. The V gene is TRBV11-2, the J gene TRBJ2-1, with D possibly being TRBD2 (5 bases). Germline V gives CDR1 SGHAT, CDR2 FQNNGV. V lost 5 bases and J lost 3, with 14 bases in between. There are 15 residues in the CDR3. The CDR3 nucleotides read TGTGCCAGCAGCCCCAACGGCGGGTTCTACAATGAGCAGTTCTTC. Amino acids: CASSPNGGFYNEQFF.

This rearrangement joins TRBV25-1 to TRBJ2-5, with D unresolved. This CDR3 is 13 amino acids long. Germline lookup yields CDR1 MGHDK and CDR2 SYGVNS. Trimming took 3 bases from V and 5 from J, leaving 10 bases between them. The CDR3 DNA is TGTGCCAGCAGTGACGCCTTCTCGGAGACCCAGTACTTC. Amino acids: CASSDAFSETQYF.

This clonotype was found a few times. This chain uses TRBV20-1 with TRBJ1-5, with TRBD1 as a possible D gene (5 bases). This CDR3 is built from 14 residues. Germline V gene lookup returns CDR1 DFQATT and CDR2 SNEGSKA (reference sequence). The germline V and J ends were trimmed by 3 bases and 5 bases, with 14 bases remaining between them. The CDR3: CSASRGVDDQPQHF. The CDR3 nucleotides are TGCAGTGCTAGCCGAGGGGTGGACGATCAGCCCCAGCATTTT.

On this clonotype: Given a much more abundant clone one base away, this may be a read error. The chain is built from TRBV7-9 and TRBJ2-1, with TRBD2 as a possible D gene (5 bases). In germline, CDR1 is SEHNR, CDR2 FQNEAQ (reference sequence). The CDR3 runs 15 residues. V gave up 5 bases and J gave up 0 bases, with 11 bases separating them. CDR3 DNA: TGTGCCAGCAGCCCCAAAGCGGCCTCCTACAATGAGCAGTTCTTC. This translates into CASSPKAASYNEQFF.

This clonotype came up many times. The rearrangement joins TRBV28 to TRBJ2-1; the D gene is possibly TRBD1 (5 bases). Trimming removed 5 bases from V and 7 bases from J, with 9 bases in between. The germline gives CDR1 MDHEN, CDR2 SYDVKM. The CDR3 length is 12 residues. The CDR3 here is CASSVQDNEQFF. Written as DNA, the CDR3 is TGTGCCAGCAGTGTACAGGATAATGAGCAGTTCTTC.

The chain has TRBV20-1 and TRBJ1-5, with TRBD1 matching 9 bases. Germline V gene lookup returns CDR1 DFQATT and CDR2 SNEGSKA (reference sequence). V trimming: 3 bases; J trimming: 6 bases; junction bases outside the gene matches: 6. The CDR3 consists of 14 residues. The CDR3 sequence is CSASRDREGQPQHF. Written as DNA, the CDR3 is TGCAGTGCTAGTCGGGACAGGGAGGGTCAGCCCCAGCATTTT.

In the case of this clonotype: A much bigger clone sits one base away, suggesting this may be a read error. The chain joins TRBV3-1 to TRBJ1-5, with D possibly matching TRBD1 (5 bases). The CDR3 sequence is 17 residues long. Germline CDR1 reads LGHDT; CDR2 reads YNNKEL (reference sequence). The CDR3 DNA sequence: TGTGCCAGCAGCCAAGGAGATGGGGACCAGAGCAGTCAGCCCCAGCATTTT. Translation gives CASSQGDGDQSSQPQHF.

There are many counts of this clonotype. The chain recombines TRBV7-9 with TRBJ1-5, with 8 bases aligning to TRBD1. V lost 3 bases to trimming and J lost 7 bases; unmatched junction nucleotides: 5. Germline values: CDR1 SEHNR, CDR2 FQNEAQ (reference sequence). CDR3 size: 14 residues. The CDR3 DNA sequence: TGTGCCAGCAGCTTCGACAGGGGAGGACAGCCCCAGCATTTT. Translated: CASSFDRGGQPQHF.

This chain connects TRBV14 to TRBJ2-7; 10 bases fit TRBD1. CDR3 length: 15 amino acids. Trimming at V came to 2 bases and at J to 4 bases, leaving 5 bases not matched to a gene. Per the germline V gene, CDR1 is SGHDN and CDR2 is FVKESK. The CDR3 region is CASSQYRDRGYEQYF. The DNA of the CDR3 is TGTGCCAGCAGCCAATACCGGGACAGGGGATACGAGCAGTACTTC.

Many counts were recorded for this clonotype. The chain carries TRBV28 and TRBJ2-5, with 7 bases identical to TRBD1. CDR3 length: 13 residues. CDR1 and CDR2 from the germline V gene are MDHEN and SYDVKM. V shed 5 bases and J 2 bases; nucleotides not matched to a gene: 2. Here the CDR3 DNA reads TGTGCCAGCAGTACACAGGGGCAAGAGACCCAGTACTTC. Its translation is CASSTQGQETQYF.

The genes are TRBV29-1 and TRBJ1-1; D unresolved. Trimming left V 6 bases short and J 6 bases short, with 17 bases between. The germline V gene encodes CDR1 SQVTM and CDR2 ANQGSEA. The CDR3 has 13 residues. CDR3 in amino acids: CSVPVGGLSEAFF. The CDR3 DNA reads as TGCAGCGTACCGGTTGGAGGGCTCTCTGAAGCTTTCTTT.

V and J are TRBV27 and TRBJ2-7; TRBD1 aligns across 8 bases. V lost 0 bases and J lost 6; bases outside the gene matches: 7. This CDR3 comprises 15 residues. Germline values: CDR1 MNHEY, CDR2 SMNVEV (reference sequence). The CDR3: CASSLSGQGNCEQYF. CDR3 nucleotide sequence: TGTGCCAGCAGTTTATCCGGACAGGGTAACTGCGAGCAGTACTTC.

At least ten counts were recorded for this clonotype. The rearrangement joins TRBV30 to TRBJ2-7; D remains unclear. The ends were cut back, 5 bases at V and 1 base at J, with 12 bases in the middle. The CDR3 has 13 residues. CDR1 is GTSNPN, CDR2 SVGIG, per germline (reference sequence). The CDR3 DNA reads as TGTGCCTGGCGTACGACCCTTTCCTACGAGCAGTACTTC. Its translation: CAWRTTLSYEQYF.

V gene TRBV5-8 combines with J gene TRBJ1-5; 8 positions match TRBD1. With 4 bases clipped from V and 4 bases from J, the junction kept 7 bases outside the gene matches. The CDR3 length is 15 residues. In germline, CDR1 is SGHTS, CDR2 YDEGEE. CDR3 DNA sequence: TGTGCCAGCAGCATACTGACAGGGGTGAATCAGCCCCAGCATTTT. Its translation: CASSILTGVNQPQHF.

V is TRBV5-1 and J is TRBJ1-5, with 7 nucleotides matching TRBD1. J gave up 0 bases and V 4 bases, and 7 bases lay outside the gene matches. Germline lookup yields CDR1 SGHRS and CDR2 YFSETQ. The CDR3 runs 16 residues. This CDR3 reads CASSPGGPYSNQPQHF. The CDR3 DNA follows: TGCGCCAGCAGCCCAGGGGGGCCGTATAGCAATCAGCCCCAGCATTTT.

This clonotype was observed many times. V usage is TRBV12-3 or TRBV12-4 and J usage is TRBJ2-7, with D tentatively TRBD1 (5 bases). V dropped 3 bases and J dropped 0 bases, with 9 bases sitting between them. The CDR3 has 14 residues. CDR3 in amino acids: CASSFRQSSYEQYF. The CDR3 DNA reads TGTGCCAGCAGTTTCAGACAGAGCTCCTACGAGCAGTACTTC.

The chain links TRBV6-2 or TRBV6-3 to TRBJ1-2, with D tentatively TRBD1 (6 bases). The length of the CDR3 is 16 residues. V was cut by 4 bases and J by 2 bases, with 17 bases left in between. From germline, CDR1 is MNHEY and CDR2 SVGEGT. In DNA form, the CDR3 reads TGTGCCAGCAGTTCGGGACACCTAGCCCCCAACTATGGCTACACCTTC. Translation gives CASSSGHLAPNYGYTF.

V and J are TRBV20-1 and TRBJ2-2; D uncertain. V lost 0 bases and J 8 bases, leaving 7 bases between the germline ends. Germline V gives CDR1 DFQATT, CDR2 SNEGSKA (reference sequence). The CDR3 consists of 12 residues. The CDR3 reads CSARDLWGELFF. In nucleotides, the CDR3 is TGCAGTGCTAGAGATCTGTGGGGGGAGCTGTTTTTT.

This clonotype was seen at least ten times. The chain links TRBV18 to TRBJ2-5; 11 positions match TRBD2. The CDR3 is 15 residues long. Germline lookup yields CDR1 KGHSH and CDR2 LQKENI. The V gene end was trimmed by 0 bases and the J gene end by 6 bases; junction bases not matched to a gene: 3. CDR3 DNA: TGTGCCAGCTCACCACCAACTAGCGGGAGTCAGACCCAGTACTTC. Amino acids: CASSPPTSGSQTQYF.

This clonotype occurred a few times. This chain joins TRBV29-1 and TRBJ1-2; TRBD1 aligns across 9 bases. The trim removed 6 bases at V and 8 bases at J, leaving 13 bases unmatched. The CDR3 sequence is 14 residues long. CDR1 is SQVTM and CDR2 is ANQGSEA in the germline V gene. The CDR3 is CSVRTGEILYGYTF. In nucleotides, the CDR3 is TGCAGCGTCAGGACAGGGGAGATCTTATACGGCTACACCTTC.

The chain carries TRBV20-1 and TRBJ1-2; D is ambiguous. The CDR3 spans 13 residues. Trimming pared 0 bases from V and 4 bases from J, leaving 9 bases between. Per the germline V gene, CDR1 is DFQATT and CDR2 is SNEGSKA (reference sequence). The CDR3 nucleotides are TGCAGTGCTAGAGATCTACACCTCTATGGCTACACCTTC. It translates to CSARDLHLYGYTF.

In this sample, this clonotype turned up many times. The V call is TRBV27, the J call TRBJ2-5, with D perhaps assigned TRBD1 or TRBD2 (5 bases each). The CDR3 spans 14 residues. Germline values: CDR1 MNHEY, CDR2 SMNVEV (reference sequence). V gave up 4 bases and J gave up 5 bases, with 14 bases separating them. The CDR3, as DNA: TGTGCCAGCAGTTACCTCGGGGCCCGCGAGACCCAGTACTTC. Translation gives CASSYLGARETQYF.

This clonotype showed up many times. The V call is TRBV12-3 or TRBV12-4, the J call TRBJ1-2; 8 nucleotides align to TRBD1. This CDR3 spans 12 amino acids. The V and J ends lost 7 bases and 7 bases, in that order; junction bases with no gene match: 5. Here the CDR3 DNA reads TGTGCCAGCACCAAAACAGGGGGTGGCTACACCTTC. It yields the protein CASTKTGGGYTF.

This chain joins TRBV24-1 and TRBJ1-5; tentatively, D is TRBD1 (5 bases). Germline CDR1 and CDR2: KGHDR and SFDVKD. This CDR3 has 14 residues. Trimming pared 4 bases from V and 4 bases from J, leaving 10 bases between. The CDR3 is CATSDRGLNQPQHF. CDR3 in DNA: TGTGCCACCAGTGACCGGGGACTAAATCAGCCCCAGCATTTT.

The table lists this clonotype with many counts. The V and J genes are TRBV28 and TRBJ2-7, with D possibly being TRBD2 (5 bases). CDR3 length: 14 amino acids. Trimming removed 4 bases from V and 2 bases from J, with 12 bases in between. Germline assignment: CDR1 MDHEN and CDR2 SYDVKM. The CDR3 sequence: CASSWSGLTYEQYF. DNA for the CDR3: TGTGCCAGCAGTTGGAGCGGCCTTACCTACGAGCAGTACTTC. The full variable domain, completed using reference TRBV28 and TRBJ2-7, is DVKVTQSSRYLVKRTGEKVFLECVQDMDHENMFWYRQDPGLGLRLIYFSYDVKMKEKGDIPEGYSVSREKKERFSLILESASTNQTSMYLCASSWSGLTYEQYFGPGTRLTVT.

Remarks on this clonotype: The junction and the germline gene differ at one end; a read error may be behind it. The chain combines TRBV18 with TRBJ2-3; D is undetermined. In germline, CDR1 is KGHSH, CDR2 LQKENI. The CDR3 runs 14 residues. Here the CDR3 reads CASSPERRTDTQYF. The CDR3 bases are TGCGCCAGCTCGCCGGAGAGGCGCACAGATACGCAGTATTTT.

V usage is TRBV24-1 and J usage is TRBJ2-1; 8 bases are shared with TRBD2. V was pared by 5 bases and J by 4 bases, with 9 bases of the junction left unmatched. Germline V CDR1 and CDR2: KGHDR, SFDVKD. There are 16 residues in the CDR3. CDR3 bases: TGTGCCACCAGTGCTTTTAGCGGGATTGGGTACAATGAGCAGTTCTTC. Residues: CATSAFSGIGYNEQFF.